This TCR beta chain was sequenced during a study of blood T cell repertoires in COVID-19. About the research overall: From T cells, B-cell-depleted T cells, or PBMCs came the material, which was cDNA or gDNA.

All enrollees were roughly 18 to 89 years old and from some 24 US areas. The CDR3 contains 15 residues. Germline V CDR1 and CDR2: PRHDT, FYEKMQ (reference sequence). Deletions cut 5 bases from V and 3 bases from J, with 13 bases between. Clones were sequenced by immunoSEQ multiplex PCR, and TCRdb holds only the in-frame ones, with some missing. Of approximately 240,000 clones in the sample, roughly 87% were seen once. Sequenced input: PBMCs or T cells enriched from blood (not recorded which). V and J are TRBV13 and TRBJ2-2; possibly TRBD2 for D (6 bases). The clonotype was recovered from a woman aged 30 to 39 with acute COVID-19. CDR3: CASSLRDSDTGELFF. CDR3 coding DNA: TGTGCCAGCAGCCTCCGGGACTCAGACACCGGGGAGCTGTTTTTT.